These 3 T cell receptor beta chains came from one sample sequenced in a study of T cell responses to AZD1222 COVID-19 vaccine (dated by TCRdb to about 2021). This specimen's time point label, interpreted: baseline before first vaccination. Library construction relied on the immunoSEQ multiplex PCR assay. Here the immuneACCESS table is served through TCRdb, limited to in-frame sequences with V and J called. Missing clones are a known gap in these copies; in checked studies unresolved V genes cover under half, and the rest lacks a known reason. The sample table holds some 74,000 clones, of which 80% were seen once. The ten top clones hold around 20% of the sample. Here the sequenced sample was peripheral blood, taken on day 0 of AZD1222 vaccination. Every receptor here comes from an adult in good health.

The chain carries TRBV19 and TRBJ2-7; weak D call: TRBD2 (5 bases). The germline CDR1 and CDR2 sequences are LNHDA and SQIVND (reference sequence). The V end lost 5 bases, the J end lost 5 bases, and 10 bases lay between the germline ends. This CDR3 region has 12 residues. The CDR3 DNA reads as TGTGCCAGTAGTGCCCCCGGGAACGAGCAGTACTTC. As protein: CASSAPGNEQYF.

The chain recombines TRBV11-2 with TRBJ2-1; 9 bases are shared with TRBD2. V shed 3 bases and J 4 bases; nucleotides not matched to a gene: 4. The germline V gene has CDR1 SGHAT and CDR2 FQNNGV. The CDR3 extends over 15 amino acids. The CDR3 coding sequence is TGTGCCAGCAGCTTCGCGCGGGGGGGGTACAATGAGCAGTTCTTC. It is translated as CASSFARGGYNEQFF.

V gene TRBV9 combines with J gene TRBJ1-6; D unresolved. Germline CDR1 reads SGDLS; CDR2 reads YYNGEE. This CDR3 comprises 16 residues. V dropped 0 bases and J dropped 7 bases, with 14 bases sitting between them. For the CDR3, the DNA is TGTGCCAGCAGCGTAGGCCCGATAAGGGAGAATTCACCCCTCCACTTT. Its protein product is CASSVGPIRENSPLHF.